This TCR beta chain was retrieved from a study of early T cells in non-severe SARS-CoV-2 infection. Overall study: RNA in bulk from unsorted whole blood was sequenced, and chains were unpaired.

As part of library construction, unique molecular identifiers were attached to individual cDNA molecules. TCRdb independently ran MiXCR on the 5' RACE reads; one entry per CDR3 protein. The sample gives about 100,000 distinct CDR3 sequences, 11% of which show up once; approximately 6.9% is in the top ten. This clonotype was recorded at least ten times. The antigen is unknown. V was trimmed by 6 bases and J by 6 bases, leaving 11 bases between them. The CDR3 has 13 amino acids. Germline CDR1 MNHNS, CDR2 SASEGT. Study-level results: VDJdb matches were skewed toward anti-spike CD8 T cell responses.

The V call is TRBV6-1, the J call TRBJ2-2; D is perhaps TRBD1 (6 bases). What was sequenced was whole blood. The clonotype was recovered from an adult who was a healthcare worker with PCR-confirmed SARS-CoV-2 infection or an uninfected control (not recorded which). CDR3 DNA: TGTGCCAGCAGCGGGACACTTGCCGGGGAGCTGTTTTTT. Its translation: CASSGTLAGELFF.